This entry lists 32 T cell receptor beta chains sequenced from one sample in a study of CD4+ T cells in melanoma. Sequencing used immunoSEQ multiplex PCR; TCRdb keeps in-frame clones, though not all of them. The table shows roughly 140,000 clones, with around 90% occurring only once. These receptors all come from a human donor with melanoma.

The J gene is TRBJ2-5, the V gene TRBV7-3; D possibly corresponds to TRBD1 (6 bases). The V gene lost 2 bases and the J gene lost 4 bases, with 11 bases spanning the gap. Germline-derived CDR1 and CDR2 are SGHTA and FQGTGA. The CDR3 is 14 residues long. The CDR3 bases are TGTGCCAGCAGCTTATCAGGGGCCGGAGAGACCCAGTACTTC. It is translated as CASSLSGAGETQYF. Filled out from reference TRBV7-3 and TRBJ2-5, the complete variable domain reads GAGVSQTPSNKVTEKGKYVELRCDPISGHTALYWYRQSLGQGPEFLIYFQGTGAADDSGLPNDRFFAVRPEGSVSTLKIQRTERGDSAVYLCASSLSGAGETQYFGPGTRLLVL.

The V gene is TRBV7-3, the J gene TRBJ2-7; the D gene is possibly TRBD1 (6 bases). This CDR3 comprises 15 residues. V dropped 5 bases and J dropped 4 bases, with 18 bases sitting between them. The germline CDR1 and CDR2 sequences are SGHTA and FQGTGA. The CDR3 is CASSLGQGRTYEQYF. The CDR3 nucleotides read TGTGCCAGCAGCCTTGGGCAGGGGCGCACGTACGAGCAGTACTTC.

The chain is built from TRBV6-5 and TRBJ2-2; either TRBD1 or TRBD2 may fit D (6 bases each). Trimming cost V 2 bases and J 1 base, with 11 bases left between them. CDR3 length: 16 residues. Looked up from germline, CDR1 is MNHEY and CDR2 is SVGAGI. Written as DNA, the CDR3 is TGTGCCAGCAGTTACGGACGGGGGCTGAACACCGGGGAGCTGTTTTTT. Protein product: CASSYGRGLNTGELFF.

The V call is TRBV11-3, the J call TRBJ1-4; 7 positions match TRBD1. The CDR3 extends over 14 amino acids. Germline CDR1 SGHNT, CDR2 YENEEA. Trimming removed 3 bases from V and 10 bases from J; junction bases left unmatched: 8. The CDR3 reads CASSLGTALTKLFF. The CDR3 region has the DNA TGTGCCAGCAGCTTGGGGACAGCGTTGACAAAACTGTTTTTT.

As DNA, the CDR3 is TGTGCCAGCAGCCCCGGACAGTACAATCAGCCCCAGCATTTT. Translation: CASSPGQYNQPQHF. This chain uses TRBV5-5 with TRBJ1-5, with D maybe TRBD1 (6 bases). This CDR3 comprises 14 residues. The V gene's germline CDR1 is SGHKS and CDR2 YYEKEE (reference sequence). With 4 bases removed from V and 3 bases from J, the gap between germline ends came to 11 bases.

The chain recombines TRBV9 with TRBJ1-4; TRBD1 aligns across 9 bases. Trimming took 4 bases from V and 7 from J; bases not matched to a gene: 5. This CDR3 contains 14 residues. The germline V gene encodes CDR1 SGDLS and CDR2 YYNGEE. CDR3 sequence: CASSPRTGVEKLFF. The CDR3 DNA follows: TGTGCCAGCAGCCCCCGGACAGGGGTTGAAAAACTGTTTTTT.

The V and J genes are TRBV6-5 and TRBJ1-6; D remains ambiguous. This CDR3 is built from 14 residues. Trimming cost V 2 bases and J 7 bases, with 9 bases left between them. CDR1 MNHEY and CDR2 SVGAGI come from the germline V gene. CDR3 nucleotide sequence: TGTGCCAGCAGTTACGCCGGTAGGAATTCACCCCTCCACTTT. Translating it yields CASSYAGRNSPLHF.

This clone was observed a few times. The chain combines TRBV18 with TRBJ2-7; 12 bases map to TRBD2. V shed 4 bases, J shed 2 bases, and the junction held 9 bases outside the gene matches. Germline CDR1 and CDR2: KGHSH and LQKENI. This CDR3 has 17 amino acids. The CDR3 region has the DNA TGTGCCAGCTCACTTAACTCTGGACTAGCGGGGACCTACGAGCAGTACTTC. This translates into CASSLNSGLAGTYEQYF.

The V call is TRBV28, the J call TRBJ2-3; maybe TRBD2 (8 bases). Deletions cut 5 bases from V and 4 bases from J, with 22 bases between. Germline CDR1 and CDR2: MDHEN and SYDVKM. There are 17 residues in the CDR3. In DNA form, the CDR3 reads TGTGCCAGCAGTCGGCGGGGGGAAGCACAGGGGTCAGATACGCAGTATTTT. Its translation: CASSRRGEAQGSDTQYF.

The chain joins TRBV15 to TRBJ2-5; TRBD1 might be the D (6 bases). Germline V lookup: CDR1 LNHNV, CDR2 YYDKDF (reference sequence). V was cut by 5 bases and J by 5 bases, with 18 bases left in between. The CDR3 length is 15 residues. CDR3 DNA sequence: TGTGCCACCAGCTTCCAGCGGCAGGGGAGTGAGACCCAGTACTTC. Encoded protein: CATSFQRQGSETQYF.

The chain is built from TRBV15 and TRBJ1-4; D is unresolved. Trimming stripped 4 bases from V and 7 bases from J, with 16 bases between. This CDR3 has 15 amino acids. Germline V gene sequence: CDR1 LNHNV, CDR2 YYDKDF (reference sequence). CDR3 in DNA: TGTGCCACCAGCACGAGGGCTGCCTGGAGTGAAAAACTGTTTTTT. Translation: CATSTRAAWSEKLFF.

This chain connects TRBV6-5 to TRBJ1-5; TRBD1 matches at 8 bases. Germline CDR1 MNHEY, CDR2 SVGAGI. The V segment lost 10 bases and the J segment 4 bases; nucleotides outside the gene matches: 9. The CDR3 extends over 14 amino acids. CDR3 DNA sequence: TGTGCCACCCAAACAGGGGGAAAAAATCAGCCCCAGCATTTT. Encoded protein: CATQTGGKNQPQHF.

This clone was seen only once. This sample also contains other DNA sequences that code for the same CDR3. V gene TRBV7-9 combines with J gene TRBJ1-3, with D possibly being TRBD1 (5 bases). The CDR3 spans 14 residues. Per germline, CDR1 SEHNR and CDR2 FQNEAQ (reference sequence). The V and J ends lost 0 bases and 2 bases respectively, with 5 bases between them. The CDR3 DNA is TGTGCCAGCAGCTTAGCAGGGGCTGGAAACACCATATATTTT. This translates into CASSLAGAGNTIYF. Complete variable domain (other parts from reference TRBV7-9 and TRBJ1-3): DTGVSQNPRHKITKRGQNVTFRCDPISEHNRLYWYRQTLGQGPEFLTYFQNEAQLEKSRLLSDRFSAERPKGSFSTLEIQRTEQGDSAMYLCASSLAGAGNTIYFGEGSWLTVV.

The V call is TRBV14, the J call TRBJ1-1, with unresolved D. Per the germline V gene, CDR1 is SGHDN and CDR2 is FVKESK. V shed 2 bases and J shed 0 bases, with 10 bases lying between them. The CDR3 covers 15 residues. The CDR3 coding sequence is TGTGCCAGCAGCCAAATAGGGTTCATGAACACTGAAGCTTTCTTT. This codes for CASSQIGFMNTEAFF.

This clone has only a few counts. V usage is TRBV6-1 and J usage is TRBJ1-4; a weak D match, TRBD1 (5 bases). The CDR3 covers 15 residues. V gave up 4 bases and J gave up 4 bases, with 13 bases separating them. Per the germline V gene, CDR1 is MNHNS and CDR2 is SASEGT. CDR3 sequence reads: CASSAEGTGNEKLFF. Written as DNA, the CDR3 is TGTGCCAGCAGTGCAGAAGGGACTGGTAATGAAAAACTGTTTTTT.

The chain employs TRBV2 and TRBJ2-7; 8 bases are a match to TRBD1. CDR3 size: 12 residues. The V segment lost 8 bases and the J segment 2 bases; nucleotides outside the gene matches: 2. Germline V gives CDR1 SNHLY, CDR2 FYNNEI. The CDR3: CASETGAYEQYF. CDR3 nucleotide sequence: TGTGCCAGCGAGACAGGGGCCTACGAGCAGTACTTC. The full variable domain, in which reference TRBV2 and TRBJ2-7 provide the parts outside the CDR3, is EPEVTQTPSHQVTQMGQEVILRCVPISNHLYFYWYRQILGQKVEFLVSFYNNEISEKSEIFDDQFSVERPDGSNFTLKIRSTKLEDSAMYFCASETGAYEQYFGPGTRLTVT.

The rearrangement uses TRBV27 and TRBJ1-6, with D unclear. The germline V gene encodes CDR1 MNHEY and CDR2 SMNVEV (reference sequence). Trimming cost V 3 bases and J 7 bases, with 7 bases left between them. The CDR3 spans 13 residues. For the CDR3, the DNA is TGTGCCAGCAGTTTCGCAGGAAATTCACCCCTCCACTTT. Protein: CASSFAGNSPLHF.

The chain combines TRBV25-1 with TRBJ2-1; 8 bases are a match to TRBD2. Germline-derived CDR1 and CDR2 are MGHDK and SYGVNS. J gave up 7 bases and V 1 base, and 6 bases lay outside the gene matches. The CDR3 is 15 amino acids. This chain's CDR3 is CASSESGGGLNEQFF. CDR3 DNA sequence: TGTGCCAGCAGTGAATCGGGGGGGGGCCTAAATGAGCAGTTCTTC.

The chain employs TRBV5-6 and TRBJ1-1; 9 bases match TRBD1. J gave up 1 base and V 4 bases, and 14 bases lay outside the gene matches. The CDR3 length is 18 residues. In germline, CDR1 is SGHDT, CDR2 YYEEEE. The CDR3 sequence: CASSPLRTGGTSNTEAFF. In DNA form, the CDR3 reads TGTGCCAGCAGCCCACTCCGTACAGGGGGCACCTCGAACACTGAAGCTTTCTTT.

This chain uses TRBV6-1 with TRBJ2-5; 11 bases match TRBD2. Losses at the gene ends were 6 bases for V and 5 bases for J; bases not matched to a gene: 5. Germline V gene lookup returns CDR1 MNHNS and CDR2 SASEGT. This CDR3 spans 14 amino acids. Here the CDR3 DNA reads TGTGCCAGCAGGCCCGTAGCGGGGGGGGAGACCCAGTACTTC. This sequence encodes CASRPVAGGETQYF.

This sequence joins TRBV5-1 and TRBJ1-6; tentatively, D is TRBD1 (5 bases). Germline V CDR1 and CDR2: SGHRS, YFSETQ. There are 18 residues in the CDR3. V was clipped by 4 bases and J by 5 bases, with 22 bases between them. The CDR3 here is CASSPDRVRDVHNSPLHF. In DNA form, the CDR3 reads TGCGCCAGCAGCCCTGACAGAGTCCGGGACGTACATAATTCACCCCTCCACTTT.

The rearrangement links TRBV10-1 to TRBJ2-5; the D gene is possibly TRBD1 (6 bases). Germline V lookup: CDR1 WNHNN, CDR2 SYGVQD (reference sequence). This CDR3 is 13 amino acids long. Trimming took 4 bases from V and 5 from J, leaving 11 bases between them. The CDR3 coding sequence is TGCGCCAGCAGTGGTGGAAGGGGGGAGACCCAGTACTTC. Translation: CASSGGRGETQYF.

The rearrangement links TRBV9 to TRBJ2-5; 7 positions agree with TRBD2. This CDR3 comprises 15 residues. CDR1 is SGDLS, CDR2 YYNGEE, per germline. J gave up 5 bases and V 0 bases, and 7 bases lay outside the gene matches. This CDR3 is CASSVAASGRETQYF. CDR3 DNA sequence: TGTGCCAGCAGCGTAGCGGCTAGCGGAAGGGAGACCCAGTACTTC.

The V gene is TRBV28, the J gene TRBJ1-2, with 8 bases that match TRBD1. Trimming at V came to 6 bases and at J to 4 bases, leaving 4 bases not matched to a gene. The CDR3 consists of 13 residues. Germline CDR1 reads MDHEN; CDR2 reads SYDVKM. The chain's CDR3 is CASRGQGIYGYTF. The CDR3 DNA reads as TGTGCCAGCAGAGGACAGGGAATCTATGGCTACACCTTC.

This sequence joins TRBV25-1 and TRBJ2-5, with TRBD2 identical over 7 bases. Losses at the gene ends were 0 bases for V and 5 bases for J; bases not matched to a gene: 6. The germline CDR1 and CDR2 sequences are MGHDK and SYGVNS. There are 15 residues in the CDR3. The CDR3 nucleotides read TGTGCCAGCAGTGAATATGGGAGGGATCCGGAGACCCAGTACTTC. Translated, it gives CASSEYGRDPETQYF. Filled out from reference TRBV25-1 and TRBJ2-5, the complete variable domain reads EADIYQTPRYLVIGTGKKITLECSQTMGHDKMYWYQQDPGMELHLIHYSYGVNSTEKGDLSSESTVSRIRTEHFPLTLESARPSHTSQYLCASSEYGRDPETQYFGPGTRLLVL.

V and J are TRBV7-2 and TRBJ1-2; the D is unclear. Germline V lookup: CDR1 SGHTA, CDR2 FQGNSA. Deletions cut 5 bases from V and 8 bases from J, with 15 bases between. This CDR3 has 13 residues. CDR3 amino acids: CASSLDGVGGYTF. In DNA form, the CDR3 reads TGTGCCAGCAGCCTCGATGGCGTGGGAGGCTACACCTTC.

This clone was recorded a few times. The chain is built from TRBV6-1 and TRBJ1-5; D is unclear. The V gene lost 5 bases and the J gene lost 4 bases, with 3 bases spanning the gap. CDR3 length: 11 residues. Germline CDR1 is MNHNS and CDR2 is SASEGT. The DNA for the CDR3 is TGTGCCAGCAGTTCAAATCAGCCCCAGCATTTT. Amino acids: CASSSNQPQHF.

The V call is TRBV2, the J call TRBJ1-2, with D tentatively TRBD1 (6 bases). Germline V gene data show CDR1 as SNHLY and CDR2 as FYNNEI. The CDR3 runs to 13 residues. The V end was cut by 4 bases, the J end by 8 bases, with 14 bases between. CDR3: CASSVGSDRGYTF. In DNA form, the CDR3 reads TGTGCCAGCAGTGTGGGATCCGACAGGGGCTACACCTTC.

V usage is TRBV6-5 and J usage is TRBJ2-2; TRBD1 might be the D (6 bases). V lost 6 bases and J lost 4, with 12 bases in between. CDR3 length: 14 residues. Germline CDR1 and CDR2: MNHEY and SVGAGI. CDR3: CASSRQVPTGELFF. CDR3 in DNA: TGTGCCAGCAGCCGACAGGTCCCCACCGGGGAGCTGTTTTTT.

The chain is built from TRBV9 and TRBJ1-4, with D hard to call. V was cut by 0 bases and J by 3 bases, with 12 bases left in between. The germline gives CDR1 SGDLS, CDR2 YYNGEE. This CDR3 comprises 16 residues. CDR3 sequence reads: CASSVGLSLSNEKLFF. The DNA for the CDR3 is TGTGCCAGCAGCGTAGGGCTTAGTTTATCTAATGAAAAACTGTTTTTT.

This clone was seen only a few times. In nucleotides, the CDR3 is TGTGCCAGCAGCGCCGGGGCTCATAGCTCTGGAAACACCATATATTTT. This sequence encodes CASSAGAHSSGNTIYF. The V call is TRBV9, the J call TRBJ1-3; maybe TRBD1 (5 bases). CDR1 and CDR2 from the germline V gene are SGDLS and YYNGEE. V lost 3 bases, J lost 0 bases, and 13 bases lay in between. This CDR3 comprises 16 residues.

V and J are TRBV6-5 and TRBJ2-2, with TRBD1 identical over 10 bases. Losses at the gene ends were 6 bases for V and 3 bases for J; bases not matched to a gene: 4. This CDR3 comprises 15 residues. CDR1 and CDR2 from the germline V gene are MNHEY and SVGAGI. As DNA, the CDR3 is TGTGCCAGCAGCCGGGACAGGGGATACACCGGGGAGCTGTTTTTT. This codes for CASSRDRGYTGELFF.